This T cell receptor beta chain was identified in a study of T cell responses to AZD1222 COVID-19 vaccine. Remarks on this clone: Its specificity is unknown.

The data were produced by immunoSEQ multiplex PCR, yet TCRdb's version contains in-frame clones alone and is incomplete. The repertoire holds about 120,000 clones, with 90% as singletons. Overall study results and limits: A rise in Spike-specific TCR breadth and depth followed two AZD1222 doses.

The sample was peripheral blood, taken on day 0 of MenACWY control vaccination. This receptor was identified in an adult in good health.

CDR3: CASSLQGLNEQFF. CDR3 sequence (DNA): TGTGCCAGCAGTTTGCAGGGTCTTAATGAGCAGTTCTTC. V gene TRBV27 combines with J gene TRBJ2-1; a weak D match, TRBD1 (5 bases). The CDR3 is 13 residues long. The germline V gene has CDR1 MNHEY and CDR2 SMNVEV (reference sequence). V was pared by 3 bases and J by 7 bases, with 10 bases between.